These 29 T cell receptor beta chains were all obtained from the same sample, sequenced in a study of early T cells in non-severe SARS-CoV-2 infection. One entry per CDR3 protein, called by TCRdb with MiXCR from the 5' RACE reads. The sample carries about 45,000 distinct CDR3 sequences, 12% recorded once. Material for sequencing was whole blood. The receptors were sampled from an adult who was a healthcare worker with PCR-confirmed SARS-CoV-2 infection or an uninfected control (not recorded which).

This clonotype appeared many times. The chain recombines TRBV2 with TRBJ1-2; tentative D call: TRBD1 (6 bases). CDR1 SNHLY and CDR2 FYNNEI come from the germline V gene. This CDR3 has 13 amino acids. V lost 3 bases and J lost 8, with 13 bases in between. CDR3 coding DNA: TGTGCCAGCAGTGAGAGAGACAGGTTCGGCTACACCTTC. Translating it yields CASSERDRFGYTF.

The J gene is TRBJ1-2, the V gene TRBV6-5; D gene ambiguous. CDR3 length: 13 amino acids. The V end was cut by 5 bases, the J end by 2 bases, with 9 bases between. The germline V gene encodes CDR1 MNHEY and CDR2 SVGAGI. The CDR3 loop reads CASSRGRNYGYTF. CDR3 in DNA: TGTGCCAGCAGTCGCGGACGGAACTATGGCTACACCTTC.

This clonotype was seen more than once but under ten times. The J gene is TRBJ1-1, the V gene TRBV7-3; TRBD1 matches 7 bases. Per the germline V gene, CDR1 is SGHTA and CDR2 is FQGTGA. This CDR3 contains 14 residues. Trimming took 1 base from V and 3 from J; bases not matched to a gene: 2. The CDR3, as DNA: TGTGCCAGCAGCTTAAACAGGGGAGACACTGAAGCTTTCTTT. This sequence encodes CASSLNRGDTEAFF.

The V gene is TRBV14, the J gene TRBJ2-3; D is ambiguous. Trimming shortened V by 4 bases and J by 4 bases, and 3 bases separated the two germline ends. Germline values: CDR1 SGHDN, CDR2 FVKESK. The CDR3 covers 11 residues. CDR3 coding DNA: TGTGCCAGCAGCCTGGCAGATACGCAGTATTTT. Residues: CASSLADTQYF.

As to this clonotype: A much larger clone is a single base away; this may be a read error. The rearrangement links TRBV29-1 to TRBJ1-2; TRBD1 might be the D (6 bases). The germline gives CDR1 SQVTM, CDR2 ANQGSEA. The CDR3 extends over 11 amino acids. In DNA form, the CDR3 reads TGCGGCGTCGAAGGGGGCTATGGCTACACCTTC. This sequence encodes CGVEGGYGYTF.

The chain uses TRBV18 and TRBJ1-2; D ambiguous. Germline V lookup: CDR1 KGHSH, CDR2 LQKENI. V was trimmed by 1 base and J by 6 bases, leaving 9 bases between them. CDR3 length equals 13 residues. The CDR3 region is CASSPQGLDGYTF. CDR3 bases: TGTGCCAGCTCACCACAGGGTTTGGATGGCTACACCTTC.

There are many counts of this clonotype. The J gene is TRBJ1-1, the V gene TRBV6-4, with TRBD1 identical over 8 bases. J lost 0 bases, V lost 7 bases, and 7 bases had no gene match. Germline CDR1 MRHNA, CDR2 SNTAGT. The CDR3 has 15 amino acids. Here the CDR3 reads CASTPQGGMNTEAFF. The CDR3 coding sequence is TGTGCCAGCACCCCACAGGGGGGGATGAACACTGAAGCTTTCTTT.

Only a few counts were recorded for this clonotype. The chain joins TRBV6-2 or TRBV6-3 to TRBJ2-3; TRBD2 matches 10 bases. Germline V gene lookup returns CDR1 MNHEY and CDR2 SVGEGT. The CDR3 has 17 residues. The trim removed 2 bases at V and 6 bases at J, leaving 11 bases unmatched. The CDR3 here is CASSYRGLAVRRDTQYF. The CDR3 DNA follows: TGTGCCAGCAGTTACAGAGGACTAGCGGTCCGCCGGGATACGCAGTATTTT.

V and J are TRBV29-1 and TRBJ2-2; D perhaps matches TRBD2 (5 bases). Trimming shortened V by 6 bases and J by 4 bases, and 15 bases separated the two germline ends. Looked up from germline, CDR1 is SQVTM and CDR2 is ANQGSEA. This CDR3 has 14 amino acids. The CDR3 here is CSVAPRVGTGELFF. The CDR3 DNA follows: TGCAGCGTGGCCCCGAGGGTCGGCACCGGGGAGCTGTTTTTT.

At least ten counts were recorded for this clonotype. The rearrangement joins TRBV28 to TRBJ1-4, with D tentatively TRBD1 (5 bases). Germline values: CDR1 MDHEN, CDR2 SYDVKM. CDR3 length: 15 residues. The ends were cut back, 5 bases at V and 2 bases at J, with 12 bases in the middle. DNA of the CDR3: TGTGCCAGCAGTCTTATCGGGGCGACTAATGAAAAACTGTTTTTT. This sequence encodes CASSLIGATNEKLFF.

This clonotype occurred a few times. The genes are TRBV2 and TRBJ2-7; D is undetermined. Per the germline V gene, CDR1 is SNHLY and CDR2 is FYNNEI. This CDR3 is 11 amino acids long. Trimming took 7 bases from V and 5 from J, leaving 9 bases between them. Here the CDR3 reads CASNRADEQYF. The CDR3 DNA sequence: TGTGCCAGCAACCGCGCAGACGAGCAGTACTTC.

The chain links TRBV12-3 or TRBV12-4 to TRBJ2-3; tentatively, D is TRBD2 (7 bases). The CDR3 is 16 residues long. The V end lost 2 bases, the J end lost 2 bases, and 14 bases lay between the germline ends. As DNA, the CDR3 is TGTGCCAGCAGTTTATGGGGGGGGCCGCACACAGATACGCAGTATTTT. This gives the protein CASSLWGGPHTDTQYF.

This clonotype appeared many times. The chain uses TRBV29-1 and TRBJ2-1; 12 positions match TRBD2. CDR1 is SQVTM and CDR2 is ANQGSEA in the germline V gene. The V and J ends lost 6 bases and 8 bases, in that order; junction bases with no gene match: 8. The length of the CDR3 is 14 residues. As DNA, the CDR3 is TGCAGCGTCTCTAGCGGGAGGGCCTCAGATGAGCAGTTCTTC. Amino acids: CSVSSGRASDEQFF.

The chain carries TRBV30 and TRBJ2-7; 8 bases fit TRBD2. V trimming: 2 bases; J trimming: 7 bases; junction bases outside the gene matches: 7. Per germline, CDR1 GTSNPN and CDR2 SVGIG (reference sequence). The CDR3 consists of 13 residues. CDR3 region: CAWSSGTSYEQYF. CDR3 nucleotides: TGTGCCTGGAGTTCCGGGACTAGTTATGAGCAGTACTTC.

The DNA for the CDR3 is TGTGCCAGCAGCTTAGGGCATATCAGCAATCAGCCCCAGCATTTT. It is translated as CASSLGHISNQPQHF. The chain links TRBV7-9 to TRBJ1-5; no clear D. The CDR3 spans 15 residues. Looked up from germline, CDR1 is SEHNR and CDR2 is FQNEAQ (reference sequence). The V end was cut by 1 base, the J end by 1 base, with 8 bases between.

This clonotype has just a few counts. The rearrangement links TRBV20-1 to TRBJ2-7; TRBD1 is a possible D gene (7 bases). Trimming shortened V by 3 bases and J by 3 bases, and 12 bases separated the two germline ends. Germline values: CDR1 DFQATT, CDR2 SNEGSKA (reference sequence). CDR3 length: 13 amino acids. The DNA for the CDR3 is TGCAGTGCTAGCGCCAGGGGGGTCTACGAGCAGTACTTC. Residues: CSASARGVYEQYF.

This clonotype was counted a few times. This rearrangement joins TRBV6-1 to TRBJ2-4; D not certain. The V end was cut by 3 bases, the J end by 0 bases, with 6 bases between. Germline CDR1 is MNHNS and CDR2 is SASEGT. The CDR3 consists of 14 residues. The CDR3 DNA sequence: TGTGCCAGCAGTGAGAGCCTAGCCAAAAACATTCAGTACTTC. Its translation: CASSESLAKNIQYF.

The chain employs TRBV6-5 and TRBJ1-1; 8 nucleotides agree with TRBD1. This CDR3 has 13 amino acids. Germline V lookup: CDR1 MNHEY, CDR2 SVGAGI. J was trimmed by 5 bases and V by 5 bases; bases with no gene match: 4. The CDR3 nucleotides are TGTGCCAGCAGTGGACAGGGACTGACTGAAGCTTTCTTT. Amino acid sequence: CASSGQGLTEAFF.

The V and J genes are TRBV7-2 and TRBJ1-2; D remains ambiguous. This CDR3 is built from 16 residues. Germline assignment: CDR1 SGHTA and CDR2 FQGNSA. V was trimmed by 2 bases and J by 2 bases, leaving 15 bases between them. In nucleotides, the CDR3 is TGTGCCAGCAGCTTATTCCGGGTCTCATTAAACTATGGCTACACCTTC. Protein: CASSLFRVSLNYGYTF.

The chain employs TRBV7-2 and TRBJ2-1; 9 bases are a match to TRBD2. This CDR3 is 17 amino acids long. The J segment lost 6 bases and the V segment lost 5 bases, leaving 14 bases of the junction unmatched. Germline CDR1 is SGHTA and CDR2 is FQGNSA. The CDR3 sequence: CASSRRMGTSIGNEQFF. The CDR3 DNA is TGTGCCAGCAGCCGGCGGATGGGGACTAGCATTGGCAATGAGCAGTTCTTC.

In its sample, this clonotype was seen many times. The J gene is TRBJ2-3, the V gene TRBV6-6; D perhaps matches TRBD2 (6 bases). V was clipped by 7 bases and J by 2 bases, with 10 bases between them. The CDR3 covers 13 residues. The germline V gene has CDR1 MNHNY and CDR2 SVGAGI (reference sequence). The DNA for the CDR3 is TGTGCCAGCACGAGCGGGTTCACAGATACGCAGTATTTT. Translated, it gives CASTSGFTDTQYF.

Only a few counts were recorded for this clonotype. The gene calls are TRBV6-2 or TRBV6-3 and TRBJ2-5; 7 bases agree with TRBD2. CDR1 is MNHEY, CDR2 SVGEGT, per germline. The trim removed 7 bases at V and 3 bases at J, leaving 5 bases unmatched. The CDR3 consists of 13 residues. The CDR3 here is CASTSTSKETQYF. DNA of the CDR3: TGTGCCAGCACTTCGACTAGCAAAGAGACCCAGTACTTC.

In its sample, this clonotype was seen many times. V and J are TRBV20-1 and TRBJ2-1; no definite D call. The ends were cut back, 2 bases at V and 6 bases at J, with 8 bases in the middle. The CDR3 consists of 12 residues. Germline V lookup: CDR1 DFQATT, CDR2 SNEGSKA (reference sequence). Written as DNA, the CDR3 is TGCAGTGCTAGAAGCCAATTCAATGAGCAGTTCTTC. Translating it yields CSARSQFNEQFF.

This clonotype was counted many times. The chain carries TRBV30 and TRBJ1-2; 10 bases are shared with TRBD1. Trimming at V came to 8 bases and at J to 4 bases, leaving 4 bases not matched to a gene. Germline V gene lookup returns CDR1 GTSNPN and CDR2 SVGIG (reference sequence). The CDR3 covers 12 residues. This CDR3 is CARRDRGYGYTF. The CDR3 DNA sequence: TGTGCCCGGCGGGACAGGGGCTATGGCTACACCTTC.

The J gene is TRBJ1-1, the V gene TRBV11-2, with D maybe TRBD1 (5 bases). CDR1 and CDR2 from the germline V gene are SGHAT and FQNNGV. This CDR3 contains 15 residues. V was cut by 3 bases and J by 3 bases, with 14 bases left in between. The CDR3 is CASSFAIGADTEAFF. The CDR3 DNA sequence: TGTGCCAGCAGCTTCGCGATCGGGGCGGACACTGAAGCTTTCTTT.

This chain connects TRBV7-3 to TRBJ2-7; 8 bases are a match to TRBD2. The CDR3 sequence is 14 residues long. CDR1 SGHTA and CDR2 FQGTGA come from the germline V gene. J gave up 5 bases and V 5 bases, and 8 bases lay outside the gene matches. CDR3 residues: CASSPQGLANEQYF. The DNA of the CDR3 is TGTGCCAGCAGCCCCCAAGGACTAGCTAACGAGCAGTACTTC. Filled out from reference TRBV7-3 and TRBJ2-7, the complete variable domain reads GAGVSQTPSNKVTEKGKYVELRCDPISGHTALYWYRQSLGQGPEFLIYFQGTGAADDSGLPNDRFFAVRPEGSVSTLKIQRTERGDSAVYLCASSPQGLANEQYFGPGTRLTVT.

The rearrangement joins TRBV3-1 to TRBJ2-7; D perhaps matches TRBD2 (6 bases). Germline CDR1 reads LGHDT; CDR2 reads YNNKEL (reference sequence). This CDR3 has 15 amino acids. Deletions cut 4 bases from V and 6 bases from J, with 19 bases between. The DNA of the CDR3 is TGTGCCAGCAGCCGGAGGGGCACCGTACCCTCCGAGCAGTACTTC. Its translation: CASSRRGTVPSEQYF.

This rearrangement joins TRBV11-2 to TRBJ2-5; TRBD1 matches 9 bases. The length of the CDR3 is 13 residues. J lost 6 bases, V lost 5 bases, and 4 bases had no gene match. CDR1 is SGHAT, CDR2 FQNNGV, per germline. CDR3 nucleotides: TGTGCCAGCAGCGTAGGACAGGGGAAGACCCAGTACTTC. It specifies CASSVGQGKTQYF.

This clonotype was seen at least ten times. This sequence joins TRBV4-1 and TRBJ1-1, with D maybe TRBD1 (5 bases). CDR3 length: 14 amino acids. The ends were cut back, 6 bases at V and 7 bases at J, with 18 bases in the middle. CDR1 and CDR2 (germline): MGHRA, YSYEKL. In DNA, the CDR3 is TGCGCCAGCAGGAAAAGGACCGACGACAGTGAAGCTTTCTTT. The encoded protein is CASRKRTDDSEAFF.